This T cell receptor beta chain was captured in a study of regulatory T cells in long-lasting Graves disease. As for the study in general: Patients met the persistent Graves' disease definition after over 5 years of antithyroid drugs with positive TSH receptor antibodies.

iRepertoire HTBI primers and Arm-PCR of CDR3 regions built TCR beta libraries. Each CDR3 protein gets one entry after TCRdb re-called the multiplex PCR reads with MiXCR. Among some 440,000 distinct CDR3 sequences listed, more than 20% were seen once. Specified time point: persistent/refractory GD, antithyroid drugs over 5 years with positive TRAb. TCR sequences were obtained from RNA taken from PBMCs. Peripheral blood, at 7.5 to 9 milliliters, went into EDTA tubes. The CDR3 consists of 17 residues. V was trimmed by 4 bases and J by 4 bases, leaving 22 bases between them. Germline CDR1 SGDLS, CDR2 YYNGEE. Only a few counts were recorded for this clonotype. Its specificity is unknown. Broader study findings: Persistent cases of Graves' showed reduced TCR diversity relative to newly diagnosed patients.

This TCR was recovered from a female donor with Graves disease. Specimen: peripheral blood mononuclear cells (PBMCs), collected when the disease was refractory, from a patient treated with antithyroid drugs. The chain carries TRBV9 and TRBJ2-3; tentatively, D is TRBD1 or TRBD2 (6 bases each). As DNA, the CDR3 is TGTGCCAGCAGCCTAATCGGGACATCGGGGGAGGCAGATACGCAGTATTTT. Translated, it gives CASSLIGTSGEADTQYF.